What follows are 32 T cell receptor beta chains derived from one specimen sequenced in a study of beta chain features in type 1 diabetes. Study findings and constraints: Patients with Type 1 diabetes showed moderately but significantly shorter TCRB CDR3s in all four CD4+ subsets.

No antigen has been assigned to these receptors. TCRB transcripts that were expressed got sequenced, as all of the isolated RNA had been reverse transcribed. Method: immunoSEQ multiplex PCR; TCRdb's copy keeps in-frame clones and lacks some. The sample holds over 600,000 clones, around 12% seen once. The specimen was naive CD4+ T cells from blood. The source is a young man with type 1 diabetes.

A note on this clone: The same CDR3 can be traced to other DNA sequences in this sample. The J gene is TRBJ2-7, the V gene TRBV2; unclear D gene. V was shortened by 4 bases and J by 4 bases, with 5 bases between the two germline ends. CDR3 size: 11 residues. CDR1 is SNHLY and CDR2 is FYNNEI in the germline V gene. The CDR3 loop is CASSVAYEQYF. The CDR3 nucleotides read TGTGCCAGCAGTGTGGCGTACGAGCAGTACTTC.

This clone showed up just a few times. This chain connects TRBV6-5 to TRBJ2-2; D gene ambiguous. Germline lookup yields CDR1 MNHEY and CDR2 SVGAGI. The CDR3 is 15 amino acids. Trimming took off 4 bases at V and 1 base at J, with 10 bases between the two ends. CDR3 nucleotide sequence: TGTGCCAGCAGTTCTAACTACTTGAACACCGGGGAGCTGTTTTTT. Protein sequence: CASSSNYLNTGELFF.

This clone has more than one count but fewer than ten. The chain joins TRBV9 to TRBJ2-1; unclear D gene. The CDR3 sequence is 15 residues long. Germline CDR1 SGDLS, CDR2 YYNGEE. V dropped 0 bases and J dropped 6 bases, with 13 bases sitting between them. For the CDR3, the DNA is TGTGCCAGCAGCGTAGTTGGGCTACTTTTCAATGAGCAGTTCTTC. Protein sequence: CASSVVGLLFNEQFF. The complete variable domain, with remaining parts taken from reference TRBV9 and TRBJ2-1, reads DSGVTQTPKHLITATGQRVTLRCSPRSGDLSVYWYQQSLDQGLQFLIQYYNGEERAKGNILERFSAQQFPDLHSELNLSSLELGDSALYFCASSVVGLLFNEQFFGPGTRLTVL.

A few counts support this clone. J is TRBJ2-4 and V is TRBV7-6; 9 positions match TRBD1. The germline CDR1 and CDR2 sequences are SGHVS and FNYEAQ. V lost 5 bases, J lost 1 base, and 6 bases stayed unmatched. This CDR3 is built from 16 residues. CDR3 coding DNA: TGTGCCAGCAGCAACGGACAGGGGATTGCCAAAAACATTCAGTACTTC. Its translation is CASSNGQGIAKNIQYF.

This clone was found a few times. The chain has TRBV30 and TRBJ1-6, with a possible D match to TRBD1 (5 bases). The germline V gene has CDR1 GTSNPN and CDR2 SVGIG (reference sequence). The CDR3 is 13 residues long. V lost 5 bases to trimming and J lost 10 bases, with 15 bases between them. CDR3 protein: CAWLDRTGSPLHF. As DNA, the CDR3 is TGTGCCTGGCTCGACAGAACTGGGTCACCCCTCCACTTT.

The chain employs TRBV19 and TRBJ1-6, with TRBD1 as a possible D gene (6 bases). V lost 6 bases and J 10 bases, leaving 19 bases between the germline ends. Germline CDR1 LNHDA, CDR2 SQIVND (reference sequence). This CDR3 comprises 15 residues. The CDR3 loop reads CASRTWEDSRSPLHF. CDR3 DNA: TGTGCCAGTAGAACTTGGGAGGACAGCCGCTCACCCCTCCACTTT.

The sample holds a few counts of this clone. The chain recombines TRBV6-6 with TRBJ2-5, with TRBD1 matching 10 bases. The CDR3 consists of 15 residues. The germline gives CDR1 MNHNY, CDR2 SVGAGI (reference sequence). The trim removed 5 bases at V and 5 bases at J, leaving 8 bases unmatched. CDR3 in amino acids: CASSTTTGGGETQYF. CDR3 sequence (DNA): TGTGCCAGCAGTACAACGACAGGGGGCGGGGAGACCCAGTACTTC.

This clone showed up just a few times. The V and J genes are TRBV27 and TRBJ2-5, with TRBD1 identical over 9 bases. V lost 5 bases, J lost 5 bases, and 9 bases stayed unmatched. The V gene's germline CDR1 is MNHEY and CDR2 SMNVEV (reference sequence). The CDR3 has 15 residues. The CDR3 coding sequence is TGTGCCAGCAGTCTCAGGGACAGGGCCTGGGAGACCCAGTACTTC. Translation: CASSLRDRAWETQYF.

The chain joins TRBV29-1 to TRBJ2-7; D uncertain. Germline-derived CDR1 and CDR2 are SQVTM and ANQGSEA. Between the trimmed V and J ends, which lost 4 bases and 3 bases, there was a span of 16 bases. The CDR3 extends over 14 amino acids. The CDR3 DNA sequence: TGCAGCGTTGGTAGGGTTGGGTTCCACTACGAGCAGTACTTC. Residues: CSVGRVGFHYEQYF.

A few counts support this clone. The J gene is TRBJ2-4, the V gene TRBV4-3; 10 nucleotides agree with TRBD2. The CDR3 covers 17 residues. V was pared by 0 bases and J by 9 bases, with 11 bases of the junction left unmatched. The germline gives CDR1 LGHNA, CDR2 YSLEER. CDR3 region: CASSQDGIAGGVSIQYF. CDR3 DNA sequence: TGCGCCAGCAGCCAAGATGGAATAGCGGGGGGTGTAAGCATTCAGTACTTC.

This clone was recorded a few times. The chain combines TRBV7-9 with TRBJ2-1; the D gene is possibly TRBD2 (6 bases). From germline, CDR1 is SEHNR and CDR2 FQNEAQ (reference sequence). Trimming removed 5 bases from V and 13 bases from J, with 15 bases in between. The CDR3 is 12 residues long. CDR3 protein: CASSGGEAIQFF. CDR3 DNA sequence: TGTGCCAGCAGCGGAGGGGAGGCTATCCAGTTCTTC.

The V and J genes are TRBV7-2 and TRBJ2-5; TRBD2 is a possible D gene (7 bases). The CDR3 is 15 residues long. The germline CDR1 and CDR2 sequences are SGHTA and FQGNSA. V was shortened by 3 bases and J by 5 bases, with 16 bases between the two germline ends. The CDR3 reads CASSFIRGGAETQYF. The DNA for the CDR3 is TGTGCCAGCAGCTTTATCCGAGGGGGGGCCGAGACCCAGTACTTC.

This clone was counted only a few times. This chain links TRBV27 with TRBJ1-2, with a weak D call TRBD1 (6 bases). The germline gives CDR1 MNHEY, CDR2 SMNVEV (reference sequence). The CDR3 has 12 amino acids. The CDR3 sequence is CAVGGAHYGYTF. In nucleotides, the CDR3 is TGTGCGGTGGGGGGGGCCCACTATGGCTACACCTTC.

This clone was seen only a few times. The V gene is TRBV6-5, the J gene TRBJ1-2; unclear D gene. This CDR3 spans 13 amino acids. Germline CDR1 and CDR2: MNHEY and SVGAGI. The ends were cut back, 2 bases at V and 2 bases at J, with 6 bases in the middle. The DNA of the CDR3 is TGTGCCAGCAGTTACGGGTTCAACTATGGCTACACCTTC. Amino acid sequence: CASSYGFNYGYTF.

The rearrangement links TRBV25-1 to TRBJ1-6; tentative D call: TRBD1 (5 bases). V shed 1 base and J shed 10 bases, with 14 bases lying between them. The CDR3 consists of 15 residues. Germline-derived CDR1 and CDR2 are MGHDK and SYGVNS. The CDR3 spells CASSEWGRADSPLHF. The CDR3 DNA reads TGTGCCAGCAGTGAATGGGGGAGGGCGGACTCACCCCTCCACTTT.

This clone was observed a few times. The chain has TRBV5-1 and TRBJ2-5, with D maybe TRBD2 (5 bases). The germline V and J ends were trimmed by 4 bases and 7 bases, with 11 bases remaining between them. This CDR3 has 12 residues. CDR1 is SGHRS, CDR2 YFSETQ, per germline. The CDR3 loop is CASSEVAGTQYF. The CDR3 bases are TGCGCCAGCAGCGAGGTCGCGGGGACCCAGTACTTC.

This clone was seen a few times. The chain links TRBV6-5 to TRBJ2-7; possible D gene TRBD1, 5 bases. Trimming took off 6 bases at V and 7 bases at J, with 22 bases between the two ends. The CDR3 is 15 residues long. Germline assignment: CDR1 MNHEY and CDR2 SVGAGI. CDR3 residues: CASRRQFTGPPEQYF. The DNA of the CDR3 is TGTGCCAGCAGGCGCCAATTCACAGGTCCGCCTGAGCAGTACTTC.

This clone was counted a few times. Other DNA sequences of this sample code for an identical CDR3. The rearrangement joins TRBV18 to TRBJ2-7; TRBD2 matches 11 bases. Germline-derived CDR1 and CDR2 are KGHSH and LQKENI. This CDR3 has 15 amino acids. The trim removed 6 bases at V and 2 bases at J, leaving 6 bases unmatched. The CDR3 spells CASSQTSGGPYEQYF. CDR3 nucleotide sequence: TGTGCCAGCTCCCAAACTAGCGGGGGCCCCTACGAGCAGTACTTC.

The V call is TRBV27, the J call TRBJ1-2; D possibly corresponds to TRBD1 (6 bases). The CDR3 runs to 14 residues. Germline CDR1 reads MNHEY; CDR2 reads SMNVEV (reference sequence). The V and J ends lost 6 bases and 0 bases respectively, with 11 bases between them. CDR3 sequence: CASRRQEANYGYTF. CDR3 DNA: TGTGCCAGCAGAAGACAGGAGGCTAACTATGGCTACACCTTC.

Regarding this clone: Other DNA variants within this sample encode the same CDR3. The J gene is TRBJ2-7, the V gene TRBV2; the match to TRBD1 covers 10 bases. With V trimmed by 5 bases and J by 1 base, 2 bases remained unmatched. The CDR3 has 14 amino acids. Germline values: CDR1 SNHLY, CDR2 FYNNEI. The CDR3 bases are TGTGCCAGCAGTAGGGACAGGGGTTCCTACGAGCAGTACTTC. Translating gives CASSRDRGSYEQYF.

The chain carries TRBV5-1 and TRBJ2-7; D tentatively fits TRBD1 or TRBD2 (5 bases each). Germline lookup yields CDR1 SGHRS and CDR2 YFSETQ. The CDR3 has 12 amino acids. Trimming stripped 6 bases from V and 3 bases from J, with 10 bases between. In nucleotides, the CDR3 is TGCGCCAGCAAGTTGGGGGACTACGAGCAGTACTTC. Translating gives CASKLGDYEQYF.

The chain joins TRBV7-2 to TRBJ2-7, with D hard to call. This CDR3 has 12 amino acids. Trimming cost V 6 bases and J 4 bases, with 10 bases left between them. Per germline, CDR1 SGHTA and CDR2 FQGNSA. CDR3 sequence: CASSSGPYEQYF. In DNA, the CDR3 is TGTGCCAGCAGTTCCGGTCCATACGAGCAGTACTTC.

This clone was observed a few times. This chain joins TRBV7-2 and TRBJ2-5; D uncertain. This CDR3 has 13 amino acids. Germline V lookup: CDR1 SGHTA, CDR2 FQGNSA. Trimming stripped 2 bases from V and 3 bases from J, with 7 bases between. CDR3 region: CASSLLQKETQYF. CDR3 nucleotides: TGTGCCAGCAGCTTATTACAGAAAGAGACCCAGTACTTC.

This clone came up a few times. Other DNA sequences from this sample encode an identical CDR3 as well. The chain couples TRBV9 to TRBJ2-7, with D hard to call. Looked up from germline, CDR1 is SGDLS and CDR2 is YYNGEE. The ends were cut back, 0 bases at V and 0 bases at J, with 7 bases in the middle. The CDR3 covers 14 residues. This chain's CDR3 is CASSVASSSYEQYF. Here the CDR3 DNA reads TGTGCCAGCAGCGTAGCGTCCAGCTCCTACGAGCAGTACTTC.

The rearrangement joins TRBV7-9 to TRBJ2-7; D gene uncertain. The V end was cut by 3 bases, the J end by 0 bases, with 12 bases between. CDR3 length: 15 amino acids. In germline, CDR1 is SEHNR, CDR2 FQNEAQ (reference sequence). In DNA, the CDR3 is TGTGCCAGCAGCTTCAACCTTTATATCTCCTACGAGCAGTACTTC. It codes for CASSFNLYISYEQYF. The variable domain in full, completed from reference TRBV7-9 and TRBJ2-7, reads DTGVSQNPRHKITKRGQNVTFRCDPISEHNRLYWYRQTLGQGPEFLTYFQNEAQLEKSRLLSDRFSAERPKGSFSTLEIQRTEQGDSAMYLCASSFNLYISYEQYFGPGTRLTVT.

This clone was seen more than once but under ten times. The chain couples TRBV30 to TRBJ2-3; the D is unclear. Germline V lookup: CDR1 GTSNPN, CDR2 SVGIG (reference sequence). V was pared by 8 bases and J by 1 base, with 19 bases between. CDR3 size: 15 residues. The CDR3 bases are TGTGCCCGACAAGAGGTGTTCGGCGGCACAGATACGCAGTATTTT. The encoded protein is CARQEVFGGTDTQYF.

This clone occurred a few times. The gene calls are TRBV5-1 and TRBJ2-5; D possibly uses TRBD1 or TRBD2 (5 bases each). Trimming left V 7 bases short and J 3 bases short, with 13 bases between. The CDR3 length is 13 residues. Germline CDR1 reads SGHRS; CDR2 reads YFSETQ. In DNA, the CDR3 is TGCGCCAGCCTTCGGGGCCTTGAAGAGACCCAGTACTTC. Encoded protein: CASLRGLEETQYF.

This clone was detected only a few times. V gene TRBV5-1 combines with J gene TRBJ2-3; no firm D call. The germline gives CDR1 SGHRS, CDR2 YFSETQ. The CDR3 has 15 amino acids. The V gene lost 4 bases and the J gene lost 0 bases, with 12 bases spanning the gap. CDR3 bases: TGCGCCAGCAGCGAAGTCGTGGGGAGCACAGATACGCAGTATTTT. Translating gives CASSEVVGSTDTQYF.

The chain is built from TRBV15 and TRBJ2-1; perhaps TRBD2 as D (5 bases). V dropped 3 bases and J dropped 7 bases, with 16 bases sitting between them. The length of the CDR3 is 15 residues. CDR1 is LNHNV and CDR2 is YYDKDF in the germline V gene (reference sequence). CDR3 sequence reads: CATSRAIASGNEQFF. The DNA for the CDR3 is TGTGCCACCAGCAGGGCAATAGCGTCGGGGAATGAGCAGTTCTTC. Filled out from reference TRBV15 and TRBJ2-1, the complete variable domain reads DAMVIQNPRYQVTQFGKPVTLSCSQTLNHNVMYWYQQKSSQAPKLLFHYYDKDFNNEADTPDNFQSRRPNTSFCFLDIRSPGLGDTAMYLCATSRAIASGNEQFFGPGTRLTVL.

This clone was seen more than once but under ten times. The CDR3 region has the DNA TGTGCCAGCAGCTTAGCACAGTTCTACAATGAGCAGTTCTTC. Protein sequence: CASSLAQFYNEQFF. The chain carries TRBV7-9 and TRBJ2-1; D call uncertain. Trimming pared 0 bases from V and 3 bases from J, leaving 6 bases between. Germline CDR1 and CDR2: SEHNR and FQNEAQ (reference sequence). This CDR3 is built from 14 residues.

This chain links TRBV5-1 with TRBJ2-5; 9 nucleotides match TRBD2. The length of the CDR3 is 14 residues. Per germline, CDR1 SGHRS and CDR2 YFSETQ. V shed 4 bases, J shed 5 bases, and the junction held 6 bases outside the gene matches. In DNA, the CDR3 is TGCGCCAGCAGCGCCGGACTAGCGATGGAGACCCAGTACTTC. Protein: CASSAGLAMETQYF.

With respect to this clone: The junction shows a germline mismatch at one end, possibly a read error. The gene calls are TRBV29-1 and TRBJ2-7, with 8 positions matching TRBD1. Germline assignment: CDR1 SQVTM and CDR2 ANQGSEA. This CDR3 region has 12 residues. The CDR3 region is CSARQGSCEQYF. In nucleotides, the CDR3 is TGCAGCGCGCGACAGGGGTCCTGCGAGCAGTACTTC.